The source of this T cell receptor (beta chain) is a study of T cell responses to AZD1222 COVID-19 vaccine. This table comes from immunoSEQ multiplex PCR, and its TCRdb copy is limited to in-frame clones, with some not included. This table holds roughly 100,000 clones, 80% to 90% found once. The sequence came from an adult in good health. The sequenced sample was peripheral blood, obtained on day 0 of AZD1222 vaccination.

CDR3: CASKTGEAHTEAFF. Written as DNA, the CDR3 is TGTGCCAGCAAGACAGGGGAAGCTCACACTGAAGCTTTCTTT. V is TRBV28 and J is TRBJ1-1; 8 bases are shared with TRBD1. From germline, CDR1 is MDHEN and CDR2 SYDVKM. Trimming cost V 7 bases and J 3 bases; bases outside gene matches: 7. This CDR3 comprises 14 residues.